This entry describes one T cell receptor beta chain. No antigen is known for it. This sample is drawn from a study of identical twins. Overall study results and limits: It was out-of-frame TCR alpha sharing in monozygotic twins that models underestimated.

Unique molecular identifiers were in the cDNA, with template-switch universal primer binding. TCRdb recomputed calls from the 5' RACE reads with MiXCR, one row per CDR3 protein. The table includes approximately 890,000 distinct CDR3 sequences, around 12% detected once. CDR1 and CDR2 from the germline V gene are SNHLY and FYNNEI. The CDR3 has 16 amino acids. Trimming pared 5 bases from V and 8 bases from J, leaving 22 bases between. The sample also formed part of further work on yellow fever vaccine responses in identical twins. That paper states: Vaccine T cell responses of twins reportedly seemed partly convergent and partly personalized.

The receptor's source is a woman aged 18 to 35 in good health. The chain joins TRBV2 to TRBJ2-1; a possible D gene is TRBD2 (6 bases). Sequencing was performed on PBMCs. The CDR3 region has the DNA TGTGCCAGCAGTACGGGGGACTTTCAGCGGCCTGATGAGCAGTTCTTC. It yields the protein CASSTGDFQRPDEQFF.